The 21 T cell receptor beta chains below come from one sample, sequenced in a study of T cells in localized non-small cell lung cancer. The table came from immunoSEQ multiplex PCR; TCRdb's copy has only in-frame clones and leaves some out. Of about 2,600 clones listed, 35% to 55% are singletons. Sample: lung tumor tissue, taken before any cancer treatment. These receptors were collected from a woman aged 35-70 years with stage II squamous cell lung carcinoma.

This clone turned up a few times. DNA for the CDR3: TGTGCCAGCGGTCTGACGGGCCCTCCGAACACTGAAGCTTTCTTT. Protein sequence: CASGLTGPPNTEAFF. The V and J genes are TRBV10-3 and TRBJ1-1; D call uncertain. Germline loops: CDR1 ENHRY, CDR2 SYGVKD. Trimming took off 10 bases at V and 1 base at J, with 19 bases between the two ends. The CDR3 length is 15 residues.

V is TRBV19 and J is TRBJ1-5; TRBD1 matches at 7 bases. Trimming at V came to 6 bases and at J to 11 bases, leaving 25 bases not matched to a gene. CDR1 and CDR2 (germline): LNHDA, SQIVND (reference sequence). The CDR3 extends over 18 amino acids. The CDR3 here is CASRILRHAAGGWQSQHF. CDR3 nucleotides: TGTGCCAGTAGAATCCTGAGACACGCAGCAGGGGGTTGGCAGTCCCAGCATTTT.

This clone was recorded a few times. J is TRBJ1-5 and V is TRBV11-3, with TRBD1 matching 7 bases. Looked up from germline, CDR1 is SGHNT and CDR2 is YENEEA. V lost 5 bases, J lost 9 bases, and 10 bases stayed unmatched. This CDR3 spans 14 amino acids. The CDR3 DNA sequence: TGTGCCAGCAGCCCACGGACAGGCCGGGGGCCCCAGCATTTT. Translated: CASSPRTGRGPQHF.

There are a few counts of this clone. J is TRBJ1-1 and V is TRBV18; D call uncertain. Trimming removed 3 bases at V and 1 base at J, with 6 bases between. Germline-derived CDR1 and CDR2 are KGHSH and LQKENI. There are 13 residues in the CDR3. The CDR3 bases are TGTGCCAGCTCACCCCAACCGAACACTGAAGCTTTCTTT. This gives the protein CASSPQPNTEAFF.

The chain uses TRBV19 and TRBJ1-1; D remains ambiguous. In germline, CDR1 is LNHDA, CDR2 SQIVND (reference sequence). The CDR3 runs to 13 residues. With 2 bases removed from V and 8 bases from J, the gap between germline ends came to 12 bases. The CDR3 spells CASSINGVDEAFF. The CDR3, as DNA: TGTGCCAGTAGTATAAACGGGGTTGACGAAGCTTTCTTT. The whole variable domain, remainder taken from reference TRBV19 and TRBJ1-1, is DGGITQSPKYLFRKEGQNVTLSCEQNLNHDAMYWYRQDPGQGLRLIYYSQIVNDFQKGDIAEGYSVSREKKESFPLTVTSAQKNPTAFYLCASSINGVDEAFFGQGTRLTVV.

The table lists this clone with a few counts. The chain employs TRBV9 and TRBJ1-1; no firm D call. CDR1 and CDR2 (germline): SGDLS, YYNGEE. Trimming cost V 1 base and J 5 bases, with 18 bases left between them. CDR3 length equals 16 residues. The CDR3 region is CASSVSSGQRITEAFF. The CDR3 DNA reads as TGTGCCAGCAGCGTATCCTCGGGTCAGCGAATTACTGAAGCTTTCTTT.

This clone was seen a handful of times. This rearrangement joins TRBV12-2 to TRBJ2-1; TRBD1, the D gene given by the table, was not confirmed from the DNA. TRBV12-2 is tagged as a pseudogene. The CDR3 covers 14 residues. The chain's CDR3 is CASRSRGVRGQEFF. The CDR3 nucleotides are TGTGCAAGTCGCTCAAGAGGGGTTAGGGGACAGGAGTTCTTC.

This chain connects TRBV28 to TRBJ1-2; D remains ambiguous. Trimming removed 1 base at V and 4 bases at J, with 4 bases between. From germline, CDR1 is MDHEN and CDR2 SYDVKM. This CDR3 contains 12 residues. CDR3 coding DNA: TGTGCCAGCAGTTTATTGTCCTATGGCTACACCTTC. Amino acids: CASSLLSYGYTF.

Only a few counts were recorded for this clone. This chain connects TRBV6-8 to TRBJ1-3, with 10 bases matching TRBD1. This CDR3 region has 17 residues. Germline V gives CDR1 MNHGY, CDR2 SAAAGT. V lost 0 bases to trimming and J lost 4 bases; unmatched junction nucleotides: 6. The chain's CDR3 is CASSYSSGTGVGNTIYF. The CDR3 DNA is TGTGCCAGCAGTTACTCGAGTGGGACAGGGGTCGGAAACACCATATATTTT.

V gene TRBV6-8 combines with J gene TRBJ2-5; perhaps TRBD2 as D (5 bases). The CDR3 covers 14 residues. Germline V CDR1 and CDR2: MNHGY, SAAAGT. Deletions cut 10 bases from V and 2 bases from J, with 17 bases between. CDR3 sequence (DNA): TGTGCCATCTCGCCCCAGGAGGCACAAGAGACCCAGTACTTC. Amino acid sequence: CAISPQEAQETQYF.

The chain employs TRBV6-1 and TRBJ1-1; D gene uncertain. The V end was cut by 0 bases, the J end by 4 bases, with 9 bases between. Germline V CDR1 and CDR2: MNHNS, SASEGT. The CDR3 contains 14 residues. The CDR3: CASSEAPEGTEAFF. Written as DNA, the CDR3 is TGTGCCAGCAGTGAAGCCCCGGAAGGCACTGAAGCTTTCTTT.

V is TRBV18 and J is TRBJ1-2, with TRBD1 matching 7 bases. V shed 3 bases, J shed 5 bases, and the junction held 3 bases outside the gene matches. Looked up from germline, CDR1 is KGHSH and CDR2 is LQKENI. The CDR3 has 13 amino acids. The CDR3 nucleotides are TGTGCCAGCTCACCTGGGACAGAATATGGCTACACCTTC. This translates into CASSPGTEYGYTF. The full variable domain, its missing parts supplied by reference TRBV18 and TRBJ1-2, is NAGVMQNPRHLVRRRGQEARLRCSPMKGHSHVYWYRQLPEEGLKFMVYLQKENIIDESGMPKERFSAEFPKEGPSILRIQQVVRGDSAAYFCASSPGTEYGYTFGSGTRLTVV.

The chain carries TRBV19 and TRBJ1-4; D gene ambiguous. This CDR3 has 13 amino acids. The V gene's germline CDR1 is LNHDA and CDR2 SQIVND (reference sequence). Trimming took off 3 bases at V and 5 bases at J, with 7 bases between the two ends. In DNA form, the CDR3 reads TGTGCCAGTAGTATGGGGAGAAATGAAAAACTGTTTTTT. It encodes CASSMGRNEKLFF.

J is TRBJ1-3 and V is TRBV23-1; no definite D call. TRBV23-1 is an open reading frame whose function is uncertain. The CDR3 is 17 amino acids. V lost 2 bases and J lost 4, with 18 bases in between. In DNA, the CDR3 is TGCGCCAGCAGTCAAAGGCGCTATACAGAGGGAGGAAACACCATATATTTT. It is translated as CASSQRRYTEGGNTIYF.

The V and J genes are TRBV29-1 and TRBJ2-1, with TRBD1 as a possible D gene (5 bases). Germline V gives CDR1 SQVTM, CDR2 ANQGSEA. This CDR3 is 14 amino acids long. The V end lost 1 base, the J end lost 7 bases, and 14 bases lay between the germline ends. The CDR3 is CSVEGRIGANEQFF. As DNA, the CDR3 is TGCAGCGTTGAAGGGCGGATAGGGGCAAATGAGCAGTTCTTC.

This chain connects TRBV11-3 to TRBJ1-4, with D perhaps matching TRBD1 (5 bases). V lost 5 bases and J 9 bases, leaving 19 bases between the germline ends. Germline values: CDR1 SGHNT, CDR2 YENEEA. This CDR3 contains 15 residues. The CDR3 spells CASSAGGDLVQKLFF. The CDR3 DNA is TGTGCCAGCAGCGCGGGGGGGGACCTGGTGCAAAAACTGTTTTTT.

A remark on this clone: The germline gene is not matched at one end of the junction; a read error may be the cause. This chain links TRBV6-8 with TRBJ1-2; possibly TRBD1 for D (6 bases). The CDR3 spans 13 residues. The germline V gene has CDR1 MNHGY and CDR2 SAAAGT. The CDR3 nucleotides read TGTGCCATCAGTCCCGGGACATTTTATGGCTACACCTTC. Translating it yields CAISPGTFYGYTF.

This sequence joins TRBV28 and TRBJ2-5, with TRBD1 as a possible D gene (6 bases). From germline, CDR1 is MDHEN and CDR2 SYDVKM. This CDR3 has 13 residues. V was shortened by 10 bases and J by 1 base, with 13 bases between the two germline ends. Here the CDR3 reads CATREGVQETQYF. The CDR3 bases are TGTGCCACCCGCGAGGGGGTCCAAGAGACCCAGTACTTC. The full variable domain, rest sourced from reference TRBV28 and TRBJ2-5, is DVKVTQSSRYLVKRTGEKVFLECVQDMDHENMFWYRQDPGLGLRLIYFSYDVKMKEKGDIPEGYSVSREKKERFSLILESASTNQTSMYLCATREGVQETQYFGPGTRLLVL.

The DNA for the CDR3 is TGCGCCAGCAGCCAAAGTGGGTCCGGGAGCTCCTACAATGAGCAGTTCTTC. Translating it yields CASSQSGSGSSYNEQFF. The chain couples TRBV1 to TRBJ2-1; the table's D call TRBD2 went unverified against the DNA. TRBV1 is recorded as a pseudogene. The CDR3 loop spans 17 amino acids.

The chain employs TRBV19 and TRBJ2-1; D unclear. V was clipped by 6 bases and J by 4 bases, with 13 bases between them. The CDR3 is 14 amino acids. From germline, CDR1 is LNHDA and CDR2 SQIVND (reference sequence). CDR3 bases: TGTGCCAGTAGAGGCGGTATAACTTACAATGAGCAGTTCTTC. Translating it yields CASRGGITYNEQFF.

The genes are TRBV11-3 and TRBJ1-1; D is unclear. The V gene lost 1 base and the J gene lost 2 bases, with 11 bases spanning the gap. This CDR3 region has 15 residues. The germline gives CDR1 SGHNT, CDR2 YENEEA. In DNA form, the CDR3 reads TGTGCCAGCAGCTTAGTAGGGAACTTAAACACTGAAGCTTTCTTT. It specifies CASSLVGNLNTEAFF. The entire variable domain, with the rest obtained from reference TRBV11-3 and TRBJ1-1, is as follows: EAGVVQSPRYKIIEKKQPVAFWCNPISGHNTLYWYLQNLGQGPELLIRYENEEAVDDSQLPKDRFSAERLKGVDSTLKIQPAELGDSAVYLCASSLVGNLNTEAFFGQGTRLTVV.